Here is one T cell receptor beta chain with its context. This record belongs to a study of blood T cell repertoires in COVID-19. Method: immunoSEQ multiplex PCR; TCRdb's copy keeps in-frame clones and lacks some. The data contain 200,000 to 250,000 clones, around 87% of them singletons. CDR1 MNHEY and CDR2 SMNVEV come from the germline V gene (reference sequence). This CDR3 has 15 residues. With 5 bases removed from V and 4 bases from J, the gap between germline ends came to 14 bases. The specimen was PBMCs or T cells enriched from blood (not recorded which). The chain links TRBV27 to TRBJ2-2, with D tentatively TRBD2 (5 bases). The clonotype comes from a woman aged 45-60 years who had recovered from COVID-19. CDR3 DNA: TGTGCCAGCAGTCTGGACGGAGAGGGCACCGGGGAGCTGTTTTTT. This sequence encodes CASSLDGEGTGELFF.